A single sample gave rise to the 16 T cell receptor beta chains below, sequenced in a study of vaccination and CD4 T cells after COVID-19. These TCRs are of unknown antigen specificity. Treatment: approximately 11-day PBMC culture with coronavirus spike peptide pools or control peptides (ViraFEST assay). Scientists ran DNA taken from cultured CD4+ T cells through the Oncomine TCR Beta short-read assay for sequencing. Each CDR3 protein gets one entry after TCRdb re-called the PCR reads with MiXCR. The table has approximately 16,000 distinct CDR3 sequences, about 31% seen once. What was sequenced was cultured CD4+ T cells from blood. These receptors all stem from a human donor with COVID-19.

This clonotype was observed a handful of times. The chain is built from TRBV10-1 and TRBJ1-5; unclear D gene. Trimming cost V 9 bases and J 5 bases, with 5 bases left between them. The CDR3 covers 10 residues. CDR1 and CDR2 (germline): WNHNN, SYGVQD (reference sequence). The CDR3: CASPHQPQHF. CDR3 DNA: TGCGCCAGTCCACATCAGCCCCAGCATTTT.

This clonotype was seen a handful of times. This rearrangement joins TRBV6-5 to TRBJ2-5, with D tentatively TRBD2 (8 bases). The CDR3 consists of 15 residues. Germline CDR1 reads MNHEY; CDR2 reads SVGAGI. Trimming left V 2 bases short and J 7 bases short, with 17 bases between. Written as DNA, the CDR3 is TGTGCCAGCAGTTACGGCGGGGGGCAGGGGGGGACCCAGTACTTC. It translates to CASSYGGGQGGTQYF.

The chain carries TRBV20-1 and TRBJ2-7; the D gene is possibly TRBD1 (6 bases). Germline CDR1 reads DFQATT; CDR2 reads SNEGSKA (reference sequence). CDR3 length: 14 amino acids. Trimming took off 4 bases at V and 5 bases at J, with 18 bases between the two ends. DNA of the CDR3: TGCAGTGCTATCGGTGAGGGGGTCGTCGACGAGCAGTACTTC. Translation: CSAIGEGVVDEQYF.

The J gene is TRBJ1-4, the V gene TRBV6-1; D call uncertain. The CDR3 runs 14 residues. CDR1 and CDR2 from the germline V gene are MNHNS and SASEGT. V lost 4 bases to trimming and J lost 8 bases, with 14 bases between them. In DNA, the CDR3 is TGTGCCAGCAGTGTAGGCAGGTGGGCAGAAAAACTGTTTTTT. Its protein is CASSVGRWAEKLFF.

CDR3 DNA: TGTGCCACCAGCGACGACAGGGGGCTATACGAGCAGTACTTC. Its translation: CATSDDRGLYEQYF. The rearrangement uses TRBV15 and TRBJ2-7; 10 bases are a match to TRBD1. Losses at the gene ends were 5 bases for V and 4 bases for J; bases not matched to a gene: 5. Germline loops: CDR1 LNHNV, CDR2 YYDKDF (reference sequence). CDR3 length equals 14 residues.

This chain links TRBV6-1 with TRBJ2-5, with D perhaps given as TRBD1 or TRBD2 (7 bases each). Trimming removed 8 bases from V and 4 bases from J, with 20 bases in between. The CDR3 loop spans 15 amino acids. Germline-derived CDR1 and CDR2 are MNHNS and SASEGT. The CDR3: CASQGGRGLRETQYF. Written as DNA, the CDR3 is TGTGCCAGCCAGGGGGGGCGGGGATTGAGAGAGACCCAGTACTTC.

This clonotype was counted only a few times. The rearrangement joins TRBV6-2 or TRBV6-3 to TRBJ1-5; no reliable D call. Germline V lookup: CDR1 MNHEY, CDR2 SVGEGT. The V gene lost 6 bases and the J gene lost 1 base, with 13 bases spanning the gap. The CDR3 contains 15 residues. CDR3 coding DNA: TGTGCCAGCAGGCCGGGAGGAATGAGCAATCAGCCCCAGCATTTT. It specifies CASRPGGMSNQPQHF.

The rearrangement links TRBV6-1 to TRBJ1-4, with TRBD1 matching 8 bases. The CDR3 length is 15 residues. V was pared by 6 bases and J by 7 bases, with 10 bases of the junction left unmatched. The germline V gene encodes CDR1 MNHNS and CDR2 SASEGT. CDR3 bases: TGTGCCAGCAGAGAAAGGAACAGGGGGAGTGAAAAACTGTTTTTT. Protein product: CASRERNRGSEKLFF.

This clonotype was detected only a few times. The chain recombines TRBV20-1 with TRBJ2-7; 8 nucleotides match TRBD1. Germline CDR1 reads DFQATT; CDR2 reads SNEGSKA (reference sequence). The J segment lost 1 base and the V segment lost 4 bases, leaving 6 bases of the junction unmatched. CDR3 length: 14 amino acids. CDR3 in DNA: TGCAGTGCTATCTGGACAGGGAGTTCCTACGAGCAGTACTTC. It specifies CSAIWTGSSYEQYF.

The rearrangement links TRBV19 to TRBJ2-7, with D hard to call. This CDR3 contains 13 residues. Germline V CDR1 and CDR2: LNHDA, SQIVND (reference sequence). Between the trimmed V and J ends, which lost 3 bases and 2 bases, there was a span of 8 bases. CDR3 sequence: CASSMGFPYEQYF. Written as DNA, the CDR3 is TGTGCCAGTAGTATGGGGTTCCCCTACGAGCAGTACTTC. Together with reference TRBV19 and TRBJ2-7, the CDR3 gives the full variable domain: DGGITQSPKYLFRKEGQNVTLSCEQNLNHDAMYWYRQDPGQGLRLIYYSQIVNDFQKGDIAEGYSVSREKKESFPLTVTSAQKNPTAFYLCASSMGFPYEQYFGPGTRLTVT.

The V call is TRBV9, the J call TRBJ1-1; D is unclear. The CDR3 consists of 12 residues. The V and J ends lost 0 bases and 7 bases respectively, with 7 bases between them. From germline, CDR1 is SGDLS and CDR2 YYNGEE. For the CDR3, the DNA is TGTGCCAGCAGCGTAGACGGGTTTGAAGCTTTCTTT. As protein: CASSVDGFEAFF.

The CDR3 nucleotides are TGTGCCAGCAGCTTTGGGACACCAGATGGCGAGCAGTACTTC. This codes for CASSFGTPDGEQYF. The rearrangement uses TRBV11-2 and TRBJ2-7, with TRBD1 as a possible D gene (6 bases). V lost 3 bases and J lost 6, with 15 bases in between. The CDR3 is 14 amino acids. Germline V gene sequence: CDR1 SGHAT, CDR2 FQNNGV.

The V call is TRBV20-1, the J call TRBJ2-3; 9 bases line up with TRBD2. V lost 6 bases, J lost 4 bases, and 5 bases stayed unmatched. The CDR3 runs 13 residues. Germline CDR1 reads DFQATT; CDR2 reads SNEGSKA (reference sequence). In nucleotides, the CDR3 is TGCAGTGCGCCGCGGGGGGGCTCAGATACGCAGTATTTT. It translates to CSAPRGGSDTQYF.

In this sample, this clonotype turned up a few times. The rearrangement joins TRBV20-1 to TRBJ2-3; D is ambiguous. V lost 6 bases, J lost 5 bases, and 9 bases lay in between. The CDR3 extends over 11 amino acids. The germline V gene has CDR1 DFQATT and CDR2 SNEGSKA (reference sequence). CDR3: CSARSGDTQYF. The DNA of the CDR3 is TGCAGTGCCCGCTCCGGAGATACGCAGTATTTT.

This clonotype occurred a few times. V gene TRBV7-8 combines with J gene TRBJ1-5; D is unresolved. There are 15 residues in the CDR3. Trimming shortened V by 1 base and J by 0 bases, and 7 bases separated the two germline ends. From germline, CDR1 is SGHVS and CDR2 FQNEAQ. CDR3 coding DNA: TGTGCCAGCAGCTTAGTAGGAAATAGCAATCAGCCCCAGCATTTT. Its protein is CASSLVGNSNQPQHF.

The CDR3 loop is CASSRGRGWGYTF. CDR3 DNA sequence: TGTGCCAGCAGCAGGGGCAGGGGTTGGGGCTACACCTTC. The chain employs TRBV6-1 and TRBJ1-2, with D perhaps matching TRBD1 (6 bases). V lost 6 bases and J 8 bases, leaving 16 bases between the germline ends. Germline CDR1 reads MNHNS; CDR2 reads SASEGT. The CDR3 loop spans 13 amino acids.